What follows describes a single T cell receptor (beta chain). Its antigen is not known. Since a far larger clone is one base different, this is likely a read error. Authors' processing steps: Junction-only immunoSEQ sequences carried no quality scores, so filtering differed. TCRdb's table, derived via immunoSEQ multiplex PCR, lists solely in-frame clones and lacks some. That table supplies the V and J calls and clone size; D and trimming were determined from the DNA. The data hold about 460,000 clones, with roughly three quarters observed a single time. The record originates from a study of shared clonotypes between healthy human individuals. Overall study results and limits: The authors expected sequencing depth to affect clonotype sharing among donors.

Trimming removed 4 bases at V and 6 bases at J, with 17 bases between. The CDR3 loop spans 14 amino acids. Looked up from germline, CDR1 is SGHDT and CDR2 is YYEEEE. This chain joins TRBV5-6 and TRBJ2-7, with D maybe TRBD2 (5 bases). The sequenced material came from PBMCs. The receptor comes from a woman aged 40 to 50 in good health. Some clones in this sample may be carry-over from other donors' samples. This CDR3 is CASSLGEFASEQYF. The DNA for the CDR3 is TGTGCCAGCAGCCTCGGGGAGTTTGCCTCCGAGCAGTACTTC.